The 14 T cell receptor beta chains below come from one sample, sequenced in a study of shared clonotypes between healthy human individuals. TCRdb keeps only in-frame clones here, not all; method: immunoSEQ multiplex PCR. The data hold approximately 2,300,000 clones, with 85% to 95% observed a single time. The sequenced sample consisted of naive CD4+ T cells from PBMCs. Subset described: CD45RA+ positively selected. All receptors derive from a man younger than 35 in good health. Some clones in this sample may be carry-over from other donors' samples.

This chain uses TRBV4-2 with TRBJ1-5; D ambiguous. CDR1 and CDR2 (germline): LGHNA, YNFKEQ. V dropped 4 bases and J dropped 0 bases, with 10 bases sitting between them. CDR3 size: 15 residues. CDR3 region: CASSLVSGSNQPQHF. The CDR3 DNA is TGTGCCAGCAGCCTGGTATCAGGTAGCAATCAGCCCCAGCATTTT.

This clone was found once. This chain links TRBV7-9 with TRBJ2-5; no clear D. CDR1 is SEHNR and CDR2 is FQNEAQ in the germline V gene (reference sequence). The V end was cut by 1 base, the J end by 2 bases, with 8 bases between. The length of the CDR3 is 14 residues. CDR3 coding DNA: TGTGCCAGCAGCTTAGAGGAACTTCAAGAGACCCAGTACTTC. The encoded protein is CASSLEELQETQYF.

This clone was picked up one time. V is TRBV5-4 and J is TRBJ2-5; 13 positions match TRBD2. From germline, CDR1 is SGHNT and CDR2 YYREEE (reference sequence). V shed 4 bases, J shed 1 base, and the junction held 4 bases outside the gene matches. The CDR3 sequence is 16 residues long. CDR3 nucleotide sequence: TGTGCCAGCAGCCAGGGACTAGCGGGGACCCAAGAGACCCAGTACTTC. This gives the protein CASSQGLAGTQETQYF.

V is TRBV5-6 and J is TRBJ2-7, with 11 positions matching TRBD1. Trimming took 5 bases from V and 4 from J; bases not matched to a gene: 14. The germline CDR1 and CDR2 sequences are SGHDT and YYEEEE. This CDR3 has 17 amino acids. The CDR3 here is CASRKQWTGGLPYEQYF. CDR3 sequence (DNA): TGTGCCAGCAGGAAGCAATGGACAGGGGGCCTTCCTTACGAGCAGTACTTC.

For this clone: This CDR3 is also generated by other DNA sequences in the sample. The chain combines TRBV27 with TRBJ1-5; the match to TRBD1 covers 9 bases. The J segment lost 4 bases and the V segment lost 3 bases, leaving 1 base of the junction unmatched. CDR1 is MNHEY and CDR2 is SMNVEV in the germline V gene (reference sequence). CDR3 length: 14 amino acids. This CDR3 reads CASSFGQGNQPQHF. CDR3 in DNA: TGTGCCAGCAGTTTCGGACAGGGGAATCAGCCCCAGCATTTT.

A note on this clone: The same CDR3 also results from other DNA sequences found in this sample. The chain's CDR3 is CASSPPGQGSYEQYF. The CDR3 DNA follows: TGTGCCAGCTCACCACCAGGGCAGGGGTCCTACGAGCAGTACTTC. V usage is TRBV18 and J usage is TRBJ2-7; tentative D call: TRBD1 (6 bases). Trimming cost V 0 bases and J 1 base, with 10 bases left between them. This CDR3 region has 15 residues. Germline assignment: CDR1 KGHSH and CDR2 LQKENI.

This clone has a single count. J is TRBJ1-3 and V is TRBV4-1; no reliable D call. This CDR3 is built from 16 residues. The V and J ends lost 2 bases and 0 bases respectively, with 11 bases between them. Germline V lookup: CDR1 MGHRA, CDR2 YSYEKL. The CDR3 region is CASSQPPGPSGNTIYF. For the CDR3, the DNA is TGCGCCAGCAGCCAACCGCCCGGGCCCTCTGGAAACACCATATATTTT.

The CDR3 bases are TGTGCCAGCAGTTACTCCCCCAGGGAAGCCTACGAGCAGTACTTC. This codes for CASSYSPREAYEQYF. This chain joins TRBV6-6 and TRBJ2-7, with D maybe TRBD1 (5 bases). V dropped 0 bases and J dropped 2 bases, with 11 bases sitting between them. The CDR3 loop spans 15 amino acids. Germline-derived CDR1 and CDR2 are MNHNY and SVGAGI (reference sequence).

This clone was seen a few times. In DNA form, the CDR3 reads TGTGCCAGCAGTCGGGCAGGGAGAGCCGGGGAGCTGTTTTTT. Encoded protein: CASSRAGRAGELFF. V and J are TRBV6-1 and TRBJ2-2, with D perhaps matching TRBD1 or TRBD2 (5 bases each). The CDR3 runs 14 residues. The germline V gene encodes CDR1 MNHNS and CDR2 SASEGT. With 5 bases removed from V and 6 bases from J, the gap between germline ends came to 13 bases.

This clone was detected only once. This rearrangement joins TRBV6-1 to TRBJ2-4, with D possibly matching TRBD2 (7 bases). V lost 1 base to trimming and J lost 8 bases, with 12 bases between them. The germline V gene encodes CDR1 MNHNS and CDR2 SASEGT. CDR3 size: 14 residues. The chain's CDR3 is CASSEVGGRYIQYF. CDR3 sequence (DNA): TGTGCCAGCAGTGAAGTCGGGGGGCGCTACATTCAGTACTTC.

The chain has TRBV2 and TRBJ2-2; TRBD2 aligns across 7 bases. V was clipped by 8 bases and J by 3 bases; unmatched bases: 9. Germline CDR1 SNHLY, CDR2 FYNNEI. The CDR3 covers 15 residues. Written as DNA, the CDR3 is TGTGCCAGCCGCAGTCCTAGCGGCTACACCGGGGAGCTGTTTTTT. As protein: CASRSPSGYTGELFF.

This clone was counted a few times. The chain recombines TRBV19 with TRBJ2-4; 9 nucleotides line up with TRBD2. V shed 5 bases, J shed 0 bases, and the junction held 11 bases outside the gene matches. The CDR3 extends over 18 amino acids. Germline V gene data show CDR1 as LNHDA and CDR2 as SQIVND (reference sequence). The CDR3 sequence is CASSPRLTSGLAKNIQYF. CDR3 in DNA: TGTGCCAGTAGTCCCCGCCTGACTAGCGGATTAGCCAAAAACATTCAGTACTTC.

This clone has a handful of counts. CDR3 in DNA: TGTGCCAGCAGCCCACGAGGGCCCCTGCTGCCCTATGGCTACACCTTC. Translating it yields CASSPRGPLLPYGYTF. The chain combines TRBV14 with TRBJ1-2; D is undetermined. Trimming left V 4 bases short and J 4 bases short, with 19 bases between. The CDR3 covers 16 residues. Germline CDR1 SGHDN, CDR2 FVKESK. Full variable domain (remainder filled in from reference TRBV14 and TRBJ1-2): EAGVTQFPSHSVIEKGQTVTLRCDPISGHDNLYWYRRVMGKEIKFLLHFVKESKQDESGMPNNRFLAERTGGTYSTLKVQPAELEDSGVYFCASSPRGPLLPYGYTFGSGTRLTVV.

In regard to this clone: Other DNA sequences in this sample translate to the same CDR3. The chain couples TRBV6-5 to TRBJ2-2; D is unclear. Germline V lookup: CDR1 MNHEY, CDR2 SVGAGI. The V and J ends lost 0 bases and 5 bases respectively, with 4 bases between them. The CDR3 loop spans 13 amino acids. This chain's CDR3 is CASSYSLTGELFF. The CDR3 bases are TGTGCCAGCAGTTACTCCCTAACCGGGGAGCTGTTTTTT.